This TCR beta chain originates from a study of cytomegalovirus exposure and HLA in healthy donors. 13 Jbeta primers and 60 Vbeta primers were used for the PCR. TCRdb's table, derived via immunoSEQ multiplex PCR, lists solely in-frame clones and lacks some. In the table there are under 200,000 clones, around 79% of which are singletons. Study findings and constraints: Roughly uniform depth of sequencing across donors was assumed in presence/absence analyses. Links to common viral pathogens appeared, in a later analysis, for several of the most significant clusters.

CDR1 MNHEY and CDR2 SVGAGI come from the germline V gene. V was cut by 4 bases and J by 2 bases, with 11 bases left in between. CDR3 length: 14 residues. This clone was seen a handful of times. Its specificity is not known. The sequenced material came from PBMCs. The rearrangement links TRBV6-5 to TRBJ1-2; D gene ambiguous. This TCR derives from a woman aged 40 to 50 in good health and CMV-seropositive. CDR3 sequence reads: CASSSMSGNYGYTF. The CDR3 DNA reads TGTGCCAGCAGTTCGATGTCGGGGAACTATGGCTACACCTTC.